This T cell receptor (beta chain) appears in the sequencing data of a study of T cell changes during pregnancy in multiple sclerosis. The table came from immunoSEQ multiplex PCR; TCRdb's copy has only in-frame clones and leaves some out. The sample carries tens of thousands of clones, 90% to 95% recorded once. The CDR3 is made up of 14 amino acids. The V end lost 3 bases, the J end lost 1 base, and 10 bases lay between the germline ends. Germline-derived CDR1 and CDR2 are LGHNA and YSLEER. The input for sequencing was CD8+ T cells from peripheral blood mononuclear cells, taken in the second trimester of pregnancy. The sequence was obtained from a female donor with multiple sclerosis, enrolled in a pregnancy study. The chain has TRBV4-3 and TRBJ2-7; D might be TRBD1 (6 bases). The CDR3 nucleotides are TGCGCCAGCAGCCAGGTTACAGGGTCCTACGAGCAGTACTTC. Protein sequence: CASSQVTGSYEQYF.